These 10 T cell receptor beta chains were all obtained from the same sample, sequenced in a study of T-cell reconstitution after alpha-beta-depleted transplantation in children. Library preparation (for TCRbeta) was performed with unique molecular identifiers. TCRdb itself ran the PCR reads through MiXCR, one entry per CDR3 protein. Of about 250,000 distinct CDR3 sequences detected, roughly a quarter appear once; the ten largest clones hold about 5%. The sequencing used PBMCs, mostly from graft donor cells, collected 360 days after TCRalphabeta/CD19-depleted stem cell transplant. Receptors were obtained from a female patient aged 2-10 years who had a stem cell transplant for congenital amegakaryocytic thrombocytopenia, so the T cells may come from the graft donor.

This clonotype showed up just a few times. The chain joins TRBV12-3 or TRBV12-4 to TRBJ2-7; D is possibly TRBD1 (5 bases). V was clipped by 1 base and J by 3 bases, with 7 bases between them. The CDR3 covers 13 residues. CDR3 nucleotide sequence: TGTGCCAGCAGTTTAGAACAGGTCTACGAGCAGTACTTC. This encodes CASSLEQVYEQYF.

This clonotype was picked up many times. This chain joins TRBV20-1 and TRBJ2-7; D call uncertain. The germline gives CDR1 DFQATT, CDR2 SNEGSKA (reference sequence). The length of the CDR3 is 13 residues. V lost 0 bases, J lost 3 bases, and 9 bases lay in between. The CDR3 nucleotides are TGCAGTGCTAGAGAGGCTTACTTCTACGAGCAGTACTTC. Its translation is CSAREAYFYEQYF.

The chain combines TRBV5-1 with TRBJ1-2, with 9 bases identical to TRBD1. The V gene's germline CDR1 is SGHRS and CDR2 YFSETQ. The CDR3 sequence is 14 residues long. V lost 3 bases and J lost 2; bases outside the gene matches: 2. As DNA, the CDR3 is TGCGCCAGCAGCTCTACAGGGGGCAACTATGGCTACACCTTC. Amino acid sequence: CASSSTGGNYGYTF. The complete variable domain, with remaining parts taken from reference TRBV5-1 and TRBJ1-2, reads KAGVTQTPRYLIKTRGQQVTLSCSPISGHRSVSWYQQTPGQGLQFLFEYFSETQRNKGNFPGRFSGRQFSNSRSEMNVSTLELGDSALYLCASSSTGGNYGYTFGSGTRLTVV.

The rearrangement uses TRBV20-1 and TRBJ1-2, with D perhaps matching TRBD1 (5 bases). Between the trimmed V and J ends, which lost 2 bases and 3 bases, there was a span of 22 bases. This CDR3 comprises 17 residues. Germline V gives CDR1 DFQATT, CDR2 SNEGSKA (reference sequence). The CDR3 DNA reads TGCAGTGCTAGATGGTGGAACCGCCACTCGGGGGACTATGGCTACACCTTC. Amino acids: CSARWWNRHSGDYGYTF.

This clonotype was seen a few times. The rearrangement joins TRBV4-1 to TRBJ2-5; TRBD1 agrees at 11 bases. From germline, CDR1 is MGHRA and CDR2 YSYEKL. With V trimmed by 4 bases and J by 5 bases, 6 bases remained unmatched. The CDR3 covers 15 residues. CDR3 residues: CASSRTGGDFETQYF. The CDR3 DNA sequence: TGCGCCAGCAGCCGGACAGGGGGCGATTTCGAGACCCAGTACTTC.

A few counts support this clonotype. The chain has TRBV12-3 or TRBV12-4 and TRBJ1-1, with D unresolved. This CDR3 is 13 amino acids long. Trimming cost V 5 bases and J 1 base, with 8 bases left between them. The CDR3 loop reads CASSTGENTEAFF. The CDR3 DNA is TGTGCCAGCAGTACCGGGGAGAACACTGAAGCTTTCTTT.

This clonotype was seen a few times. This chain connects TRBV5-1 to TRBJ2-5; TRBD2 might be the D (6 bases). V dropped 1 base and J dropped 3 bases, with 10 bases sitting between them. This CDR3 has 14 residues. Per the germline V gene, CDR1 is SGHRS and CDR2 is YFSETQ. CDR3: CASSLLPSEETQYF. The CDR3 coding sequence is TGCGCCAGCAGCTTGCTGCCTAGCGAAGAGACCCAGTACTTC. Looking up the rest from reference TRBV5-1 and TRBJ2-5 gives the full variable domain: KAGVTQTPRYLIKTRGQQVTLSCSPISGHRSVSWYQQTPGQGLQFLFEYFSETQRNKGNFPGRFSGRQFSNSRSEMNVSTLELGDSALYLCASSLLPSEETQYFGPGTRLLVL.

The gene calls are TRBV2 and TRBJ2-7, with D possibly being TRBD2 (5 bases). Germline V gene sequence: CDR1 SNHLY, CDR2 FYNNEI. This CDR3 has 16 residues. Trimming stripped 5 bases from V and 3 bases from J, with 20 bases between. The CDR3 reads CASSRTEVATLYEQYF. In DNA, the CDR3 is TGTGCCAGCAGTAGGACTGAGGTCGCCACCCTCTACGAGCAGTACTTC.

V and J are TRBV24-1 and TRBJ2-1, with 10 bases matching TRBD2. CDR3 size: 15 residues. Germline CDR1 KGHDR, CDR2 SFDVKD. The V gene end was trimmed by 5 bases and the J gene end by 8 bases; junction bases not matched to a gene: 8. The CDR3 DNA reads TGTGCCACCAGTGGGGCTAGCGGGAGTATACATGAGCAGTTCTTC. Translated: CATSGASGSIHEQFF.

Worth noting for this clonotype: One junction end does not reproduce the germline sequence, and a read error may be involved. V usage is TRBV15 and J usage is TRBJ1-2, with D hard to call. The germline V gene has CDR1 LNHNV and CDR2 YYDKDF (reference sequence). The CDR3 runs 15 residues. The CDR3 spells CATSRLGSGNYRYTF. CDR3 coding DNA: TGTGCCACCAGCAGACTCGGCAGCGGGAACTATCGCTACACCTTC.